This T cell receptor beta chain derives from a study of blood T cell repertoires in COVID-19. The study drew participants aged 18 to 89 years from fewer than 30 US areas. Repertoires were generated with immunoSEQ multiplex PCR, while TCRdb's copy carries only in-frame clones and drops some. Of 350,000 to 400,000 clones listed, roughly 90% are singletons. The length of the CDR3 is 16 residues. The ends lost 0 bases at V and 0 bases at J; junction bases unmatched: 2. Germline V gives CDR1 SGHNT, CDR2 YENEEA. Source material: PBMCs or T cells enriched from blood (not recorded which). The receptor's source is a woman aged 25 to 39 with acute COVID-19. The V call is TRBV11-3, the J call TRBJ2-3; 8 positions match TRBD2. CDR3 sequence (DNA): TGTGCCAGCAGCTTAGATAGCGGGGCGAGCACAGATACGCAGTATTTT. Protein: CASSLDSGASTDTQYF.